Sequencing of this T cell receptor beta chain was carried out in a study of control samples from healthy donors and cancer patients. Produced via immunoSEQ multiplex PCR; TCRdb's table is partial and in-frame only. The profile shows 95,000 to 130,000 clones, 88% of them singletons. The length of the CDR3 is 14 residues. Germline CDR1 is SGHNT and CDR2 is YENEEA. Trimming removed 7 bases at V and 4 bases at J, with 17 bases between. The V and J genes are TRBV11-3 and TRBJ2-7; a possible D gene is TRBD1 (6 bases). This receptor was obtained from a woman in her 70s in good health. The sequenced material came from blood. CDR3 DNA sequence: TGTGCCAGCACAGGACAGTTTTTTAGGTACGAGCAGTACTTC. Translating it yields CASTGQFFRYEQYF.